The 3 T cell receptor beta chains below all came from one sample that was sequenced in a study of beta chain features in type 1 diabetes. Study conclusions and caveats: Across all four CD4+ subsets, people with type 1 diabetes showed modestly shorter TCRB CDR3s.

No antigen has been assigned to these receptors. Investigators reverse transcribed all isolated RNA, so they sequenced expressed TCRB transcripts. Profiling relied on immunoSEQ multiplex PCR, and the TCRdb table lists in-frame clones only, not all of them. The table includes around 600,000 clones, around 12% detected once. The specimen sequenced was naive CD4+ T cells from blood. The receptors were gathered from a young man with type 1 diabetes.

This clone was counted only a few times. The CDR3 region is CASSRLVTDETQYF. As DNA, the CDR3 is TGTGCCAGCAGCCGACTAGTGACGGATGAGACCCAGTACTTC. V is TRBV14 and J is TRBJ2-5; tentatively, D is TRBD2 (6 bases). This CDR3 contains 14 residues. The germline V gene has CDR1 SGHDN and CDR2 FVKESK. With 4 bases removed from V and 5 bases from J, the gap between germline ends came to 14 bases.

CDR3 sequence reads: CASSPGERTSVNEQFF. The CDR3 bases are TGTGCCAGCAGCCCCGGGGAACGGACTAGCGTGAATGAGCAGTTCTTC. V is TRBV7-9 and J is TRBJ2-1; 9 nucleotides match TRBD2. Germline trimming cut 5 bases from V and 7 bases from J; bases unmatched to any gene: 12. The CDR3 is 16 residues long. CDR1 is SEHNR, CDR2 FQNEAQ, per germline (reference sequence).

This clone was observed a handful of times. The rearrangement uses TRBV30 and TRBJ1-4; 8 nucleotides match TRBD1. The CDR3 length is 13 residues. Unmatched junction bases numbered 5, after V lost 4 bases and J lost 7 bases. The V gene's germline CDR1 is GTSNPN and CDR2 SVGIG (reference sequence). The CDR3 region has the DNA TGTGCCTGGACCGGACAGGGAAGTGAAAAACTGTTTTTT. It codes for CAWTGQGSEKLFF.